Sequencing of this T cell receptor beta chain was carried out in a study of beta chain features in type 1 diabetes. Looking at the study overall: The study examined 107,917,701 sorted cells across all samples. Whole-study results and caveats: TCRB CDR3 length was moderately but significantly reduced in all four CD4+ subsets of Type 1 diabetes patients.

CDR1 LNHDA and CDR2 SQIVND come from the germline V gene (reference sequence). Trimming at V came to 6 bases and at J to 1 base, leaving 7 bases not matched to a gene. CDR3 length: 15 residues. Sequencing targeted expressed TCRB transcripts, as all isolated RNA had been reverse transcribed. Assay used: immunoSEQ multiplex PCR; TCRdb lists only in-frame clones, some missing. Of around 310,000 clones listed, 13% are singletons. This clone was observed a single time. Its antigen is undetermined. The V call is TRBV19, the J call TRBJ2-3; 7 bases are a match to TRBD1. The receptor comes from a young woman with type 1 diabetes. The sequenced sample consisted of naive CD4+ T cells from blood. This CDR3 is CASRRPGQGTDTQYF. CDR3 DNA sequence: TGTGCCAGTAGGAGACCCGGACAGGGCACAGATACGCAGTATTTT. Full variable domain (missing parts from reference TRBV19 and TRBJ2-3): DGGITQSPKYLFRKEGQNVTLSCEQNLNHDAMYWYRQDPGQGLRLIYYSQIVNDFQKGDIAEGYSVSREKKESFPLTVTSAQKNPTAFYLCASRRPGQGTDTQYFGPGTRLTVL.